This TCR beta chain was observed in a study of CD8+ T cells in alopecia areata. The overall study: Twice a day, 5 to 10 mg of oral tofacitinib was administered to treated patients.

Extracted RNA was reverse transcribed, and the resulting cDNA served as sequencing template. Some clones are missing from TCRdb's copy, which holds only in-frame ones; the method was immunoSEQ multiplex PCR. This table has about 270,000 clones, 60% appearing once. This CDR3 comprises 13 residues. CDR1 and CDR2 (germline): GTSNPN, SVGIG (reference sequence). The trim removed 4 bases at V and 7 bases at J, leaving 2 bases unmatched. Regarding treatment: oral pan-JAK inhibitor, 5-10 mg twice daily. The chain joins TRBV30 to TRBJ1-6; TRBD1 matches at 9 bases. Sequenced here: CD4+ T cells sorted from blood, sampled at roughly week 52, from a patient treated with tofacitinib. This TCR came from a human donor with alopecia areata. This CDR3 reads CAWKGTGNSPLHF. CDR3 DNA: TGTGCCTGGAAAGGGACAGGGAATTCACCCCTCCACTTT.